A single sample gave rise to the 20 T cell receptor beta chains below, sequenced in a study of Ad26.COV2.S vaccination and SARS-CoV-2 variants. Clones were sequenced by immunoSEQ multiplex PCR, and TCRdb holds only the in-frame ones, with some missing. The sample comprises 300,000 to 350,000 clones, around 90% of which are singletons, and 6.4% rests with the top ten. Sample treatment: roughly 19 received Ad26.COV2.S at low or high dose, single or two shots; several received placebo; per-sample allocation not given. The study sampled participants on day 63 after the first vaccine or placebo injection. Here the sequenced sample was peripheral blood, taken in a trial of Ad26.COV2.S vaccine versus placebo. The receptor source for this set is a person between 18 and 60 years old who received the Ad26.COV2.S COVID-19 vaccine or a placebo.

This sequence joins TRBV6-5 and TRBJ1-2; maybe TRBD1 (5 bases). From germline, CDR1 is MNHEY and CDR2 SVGAGI. V lost 8 bases and J 2 bases, leaving 15 bases between the germline ends. CDR3 length equals 14 residues. CDR3 in amino acids: CASVDWQGNYGYTF. In nucleotides, the CDR3 is TGTGCCAGCGTGGATTGGCAGGGCAACTATGGCTACACCTTC.

The chain employs TRBV9 and TRBJ1-2; tentative D call: TRBD1 (5 bases). Trimming stripped 3 bases from V and 0 bases from J, with 15 bases between. CDR3 length: 16 amino acids. Germline CDR1 and CDR2: SGDLS and YYNGEE. This CDR3 is CASSAGTGGTNYGYTF. CDR3 DNA sequence: TGTGCCAGCAGCGCGGGGACGGGGGGAACTAACTATGGCTACACCTTC.

The rearrangement uses TRBV7-2 and TRBJ2-1, with TRBD2 matching over 11 bases. The V and J ends lost 0 bases and 4 bases, in that order; junction bases with no gene match: 5. The CDR3 has 17 amino acids. Germline values: CDR1 SGHTA, CDR2 FQGNSA. The CDR3 spells CASSLATRLAGYNEQFF. Written as DNA, the CDR3 is TGTGCCAGCAGCTTAGCCACACGACTAGCGGGATACAATGAGCAGTTCTTC.

This clone showed up just once. The chain recombines TRBV4-1 with TRBJ2-1; weak D call: TRBD1 (6 bases). The CDR3 runs 13 residues. With 1 base removed from V and 9 bases from J, the gap between germline ends came to 10 bases. Germline assignment: CDR1 MGHRA and CDR2 YSYEKL. CDR3 protein: CASSQGGQGEQFF. The CDR3 DNA reads as TGCGCCAGCAGCCAAGGGGGGCAAGGTGAGCAGTTCTTC.

The chain employs TRBV20-1 and TRBJ1-4; no reliable D call. V was shortened by 8 bases and J by 13 bases, with 17 bases between the two germline ends. The CDR3 contains 11 residues. Germline loops: CDR1 DFQATT, CDR2 SNEGSKA (reference sequence). CDR3 amino acids: CSSAVGSALFF. The CDR3 nucleotides read TGCAGTTCCGCGGTGGGGTCAGCACTGTTTTTT.

The V gene is TRBV7-2, the J gene TRBJ2-1, with D perhaps matching TRBD2 (5 bases). Deletions cut 5 bases from V and 8 bases from J, with 19 bases between. This CDR3 region has 15 residues. Germline CDR1 SGHTA, CDR2 FQGNSA. CDR3 in DNA: TGTGCCAGCAGCCCGACCCCAACTAGTTTCCATGAGCAGTTCTTC. Its translation: CASSPTPTSFHEQFF.

Notes on this clone: The same CDR3 arises from other DNA sequences in this sample as well. The chain uses TRBV6-1 and TRBJ2-5; the D gene is possibly TRBD1 (5 bases). The germline V and J ends were trimmed by 2 bases and 5 bases, with 6 bases remaining between them. From germline, CDR1 is MNHNS and CDR2 SASEGT. The CDR3 length is 12 residues. CDR3 amino acids: CASSERGETQYF. CDR3 nucleotide sequence: TGTGCCAGCAGTGAAAGGGGCGAGACCCAGTACTTC.

The chain combines TRBV11-2 with TRBJ2-7; D is unresolved. Trimming shortened V by 2 bases and J by 8 bases, and 13 bases separated the two germline ends. This CDR3 spans 13 amino acids. Germline values: CDR1 SGHAT, CDR2 FQNNGV. CDR3 nucleotide sequence: TGTGCCAGCAGCTTACCTTCTAGTTTAAAGCAGTACTTC. It translates to CASSLPSSLKQYF.

The chain is built from TRBV11-3 and TRBJ2-7; 9 bases line up with TRBD2. Germline values: CDR1 SGHNT, CDR2 YENEEA. This CDR3 is 17 amino acids long. With 5 bases clipped from V and 3 bases from J, the junction kept 14 bases outside the gene matches. The CDR3 region has the DNA TGTGCCAGCAGCCAGTATTCCGATAGCGGGAGCGGCTACGAGCAGTACTTC. It yields the protein CASSQYSDSGSGYEQYF.

The chain employs TRBV6-2 or TRBV6-3 and TRBJ2-7; the D is unclear. Germline V CDR1 and CDR2: MNHEY, SVGEGT. V was cut by 4 bases and J by 6 bases, with 13 bases left in between. The CDR3 runs to 13 residues. The CDR3 DNA follows: TGTGCCAGCAGTTTGGGATTTCTAGGCGAGCAGTACTTC. Protein sequence: CASSLGFLGEQYF.

The J gene is TRBJ2-3, the V gene TRBV11-3; D is ambiguous. The CDR3 spans 15 residues. The germline V and J ends were trimmed by 5 bases and 11 bases, with 23 bases remaining between them. Germline loops: CDR1 SGHNT, CDR2 YENEEA. The CDR3 is CASSPRRARPAQQYF. The DNA of the CDR3 is TGTGCCAGCAGCCCCCGAAGGGCGCGGCCAGCTCAGCAGTATTTT.

V gene TRBV2 combines with J gene TRBJ2-5, with a tentative D call TRBD2 (6 bases). Germline-derived CDR1 and CDR2 are SNHLY and FYNNEI. The CDR3 runs to 12 residues. V dropped 5 bases and J dropped 9 bases, with 13 bases sitting between them. The CDR3 coding sequence is TGTGCCAGCAGTTACACTACGGGGGCCCAGTACTTC. Translating gives CASSYTTGAQYF.

The J gene is TRBJ1-3, the V gene TRBV6-5; 8 nucleotides align to TRBD1. The CDR3 is 16 residues long. The V segment lost 0 bases and the J segment 3 bases; nucleotides outside the gene matches: 4. Germline V gives CDR1 MNHEY, CDR2 SVGAGI. The CDR3 nucleotides are TGTGCCAGCAGTTACTCGAAGGGGACAGGTGGAAACACCATATATTTT. This gives the protein CASSYSKGTGGNTIYF.

In its sample, this clone was seen once. V and J are TRBV6-5 and TRBJ2-3; weak D call: TRBD1 (6 bases). Per the germline V gene, CDR1 is MNHEY and CDR2 is SVGAGI. The V end lost 6 bases, the J end lost 0 bases, and 10 bases lay between the germline ends. This CDR3 region has 14 residues. CDR3 nucleotide sequence: TGTGCCAGCAGCCTTGGACAGAGCACAGATACGCAGTATTTT. It yields the protein CASSLGQSTDTQYF.

The chain carries TRBV5-1 and TRBJ2-7; D could derive from TRBD1 or TRBD2 (5 bases each). Between the trimmed V and J ends, which lost 4 bases and 3 bases, there was a span of 17 bases. The CDR3 loop spans 15 amino acids. The germline V gene has CDR1 SGHRS and CDR2 YFSETQ. CDR3 residues: CASSPGGGGLYEQYF. The CDR3 DNA reads as TGCGCCAGCAGCCCCGGTGGTGGGGGTCTCTACGAGCAGTACTTC.

The chain links TRBV2 to TRBJ1-4; 7 bases fit TRBD1. CDR1 is SNHLY, CDR2 FYNNEI, per germline. This CDR3 comprises 14 residues. The J segment lost 2 bases and the V segment lost 5 bases, leaving 2 bases of the junction unmatched. The CDR3 spells CASSKQGTNEKLFF. CDR3 DNA sequence: TGTGCCAGCAGTAAACAGGGGACTAATGAAAAACTGTTTTTT.

The chain employs TRBV28 and TRBJ2-7, with 8 bases fitting TRBD2. This CDR3 is 16 amino acids long. V lost 3 bases, J lost 4 bases, and 11 bases stayed unmatched. Germline-derived CDR1 and CDR2 are MDHEN and SYDVKM. As DNA, the CDR3 is TGTGCCAGCAGTTTTCCCCCTTGGGTAGCGGGGTACGAGCAGTACTTC. Protein sequence: CASSFPPWVAGYEQYF.

This chain connects TRBV12-3 or TRBV12-4 to TRBJ2-7; no clear D gene. The CDR3 covers 12 residues. The V end was cut by 6 bases, the J end by 4 bases, with 10 bases between. CDR3 bases: TGTGCCAGCAGCCCTTGGGGATACGAGCAGTACTTC. Its translation is CASSPWGYEQYF.

This clone appeared once. The chain employs TRBV7-2 and TRBJ1-1; D is perhaps TRBD1 (5 bases). Germline V gene lookup returns CDR1 SGHTA and CDR2 FQGNSA. CDR3 length: 13 amino acids. V lost 2 bases and J 11 bases, leaving 15 bases between the germline ends. CDR3 bases: TGTGCCAGCAGCTTACTCGTGGGGGTAGAGGCTTTCTTT. It encodes CASSLLVGVEAFF.

This chain connects TRBV10-3 to TRBJ1-1, with 8 bases matching TRBD1. With V trimmed by 10 bases and J by 8 bases, 6 bases remained unmatched. Germline loops: CDR1 ENHRY, CDR2 SYGVKD. The CDR3 spans 11 residues. The CDR3 loop reads CATATGEEAFF. Here the CDR3 DNA reads TGTGCCACCGCGACAGGGGAGGAAGCTTTCTTT.